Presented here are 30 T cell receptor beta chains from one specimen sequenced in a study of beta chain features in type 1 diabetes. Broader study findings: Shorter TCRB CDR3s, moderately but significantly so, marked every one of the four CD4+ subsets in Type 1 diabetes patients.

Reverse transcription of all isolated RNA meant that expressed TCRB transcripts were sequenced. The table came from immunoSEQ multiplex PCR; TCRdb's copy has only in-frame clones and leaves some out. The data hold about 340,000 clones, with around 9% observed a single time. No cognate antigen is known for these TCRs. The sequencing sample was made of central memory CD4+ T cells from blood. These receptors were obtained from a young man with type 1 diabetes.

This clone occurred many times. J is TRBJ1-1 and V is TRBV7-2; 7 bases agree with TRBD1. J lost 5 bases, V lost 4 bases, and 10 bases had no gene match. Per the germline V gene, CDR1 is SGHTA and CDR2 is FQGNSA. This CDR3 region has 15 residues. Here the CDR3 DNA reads TGTGCCAGCAGCTCTTCCAGGGGGGCGACAACTGAAGCTTTCTTT. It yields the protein CASSSSRGATTEAFF. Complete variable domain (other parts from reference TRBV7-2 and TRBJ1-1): GAGVSQSPSNKVTEKGKDVELRCDPISGHTALYWYRQSLGQGLEFLIYFQGNSAPDKSGLPSDRFSAERTGGSVSTLTIQRTQQEDSAVYLCASSSSRGATTEAFFGQGTRLTVV.

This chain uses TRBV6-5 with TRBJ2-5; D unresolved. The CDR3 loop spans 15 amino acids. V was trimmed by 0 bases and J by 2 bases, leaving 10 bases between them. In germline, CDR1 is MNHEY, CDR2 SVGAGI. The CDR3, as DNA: TGTGCCAGCAGTTACTCGAAGCTGGCTCAAGAGACCCAGTACTTC. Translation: CASSYSKLAQETQYF.

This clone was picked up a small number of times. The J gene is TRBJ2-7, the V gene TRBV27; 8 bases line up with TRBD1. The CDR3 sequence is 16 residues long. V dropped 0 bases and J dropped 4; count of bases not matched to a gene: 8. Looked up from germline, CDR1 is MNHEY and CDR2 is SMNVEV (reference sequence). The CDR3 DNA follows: TGTGCCAGCAGTTTATCGCAACCAGGGGGCGGATACGAGCAGTACTTC. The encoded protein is CASSLSQPGGGYEQYF.

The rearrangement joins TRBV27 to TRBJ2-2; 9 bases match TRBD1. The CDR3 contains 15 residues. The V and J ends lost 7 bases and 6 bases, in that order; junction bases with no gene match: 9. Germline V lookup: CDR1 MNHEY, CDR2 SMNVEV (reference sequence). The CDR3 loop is CASKIPGQGAGELFF. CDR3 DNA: TGTGCCAGCAAAATACCGGGACAGGGAGCCGGGGAGCTGTTTTTT.

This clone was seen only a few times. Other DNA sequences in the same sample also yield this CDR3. This CDR3 reads CASSPRQGSTEAFF. CDR3 coding DNA: TGTGCCAGCTCACCAAGACAGGGGAGCACTGAAGCTTTCTTT. The V call is TRBV18, the J call TRBJ1-1; 8 bases fit TRBD1. Germline V gene sequence: CDR1 KGHSH, CDR2 LQKENI. J was trimmed by 4 bases and V by 2 bases; bases with no gene match: 3. The CDR3 spans 14 residues.

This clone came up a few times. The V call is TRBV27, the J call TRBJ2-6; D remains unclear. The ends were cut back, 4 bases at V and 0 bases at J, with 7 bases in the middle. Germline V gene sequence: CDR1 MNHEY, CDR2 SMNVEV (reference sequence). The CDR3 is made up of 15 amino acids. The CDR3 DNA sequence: TGTGCCAGCAGTTCCTGGTCCTCTGGGGCCAACGTCCTGACTTTC. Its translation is CASSSWSSGANVLTF.

The CDR3 coding sequence is TGTGCCAGCAGTGAAAATAGGGGAAGCACAGATACGCAGTATTTT. It specifies CASSENRGSTDTQYF. J is TRBJ2-3 and V is TRBV2; D perhaps matches TRBD1 (5 bases). This CDR3 comprises 15 residues. In germline, CDR1 is SNHLY, CDR2 FYNNEI. V shed 2 bases and J shed 0 bases, with 9 bases lying between them.

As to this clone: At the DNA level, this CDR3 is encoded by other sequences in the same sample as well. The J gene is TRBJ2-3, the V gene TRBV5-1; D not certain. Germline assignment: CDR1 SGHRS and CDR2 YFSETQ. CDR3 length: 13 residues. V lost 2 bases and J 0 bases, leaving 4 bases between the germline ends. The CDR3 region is CASSFGSTDTQYF. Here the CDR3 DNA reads TGCGCCAGCAGCTTTGGCAGCACAGATACGCAGTATTTT.

CDR3 coding DNA: TGTGCCAGCAGTTCCCGACTAGCGGGGGACTACAATGAGCAGTTCTTC. Its translation: CASSSRLAGDYNEQFF. V is TRBV6-6 and J is TRBJ2-1, with 12 bases lining up with TRBD2. This CDR3 spans 16 amino acids. The germline V gene encodes CDR1 MNHNY and CDR2 SVGAGI (reference sequence). V lost 4 bases to trimming and J lost 3 bases; unmatched junction nucleotides: 4.

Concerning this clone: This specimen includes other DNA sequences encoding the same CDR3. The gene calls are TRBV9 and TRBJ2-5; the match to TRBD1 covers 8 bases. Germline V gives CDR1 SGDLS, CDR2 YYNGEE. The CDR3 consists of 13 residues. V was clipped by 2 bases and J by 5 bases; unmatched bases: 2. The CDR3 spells CASSVDRGETQYF. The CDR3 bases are TGTGCCAGCAGCGTTGACAGGGGTGAGACCCAGTACTTC.

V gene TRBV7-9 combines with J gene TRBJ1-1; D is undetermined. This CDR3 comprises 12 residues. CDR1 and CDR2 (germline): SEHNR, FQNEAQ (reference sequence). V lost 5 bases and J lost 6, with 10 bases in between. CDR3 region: CASSLLSAEAFF. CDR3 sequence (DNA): TGTGCCAGCAGCCTCCTTTCGGCTGAAGCTTTCTTT.

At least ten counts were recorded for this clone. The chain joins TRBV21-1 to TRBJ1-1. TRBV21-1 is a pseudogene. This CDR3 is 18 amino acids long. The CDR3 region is CASSKVDLARQTNTEAFF. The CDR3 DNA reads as TGTGCCAGCAGCAAAGTAGACTTGGCACGGCAAACGAACACTGAAGCTTTCTTT.

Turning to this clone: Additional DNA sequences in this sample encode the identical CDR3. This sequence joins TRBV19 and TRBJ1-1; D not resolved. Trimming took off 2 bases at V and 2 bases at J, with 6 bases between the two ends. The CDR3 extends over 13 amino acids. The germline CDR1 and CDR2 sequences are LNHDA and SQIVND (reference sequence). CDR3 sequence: CASSILVNTEAFF. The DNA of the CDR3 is TGTGCCAGTAGTATATTGGTAAACACTGAAGCTTTCTTT. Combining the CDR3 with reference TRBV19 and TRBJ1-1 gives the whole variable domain DGGITQSPKYLFRKEGQNVTLSCEQNLNHDAMYWYRQDPGQGLRLIYYSQIVNDFQKGDIAEGYSVSREKKESFPLTVTSAQKNPTAFYLCASSILVNTEAFFGQGTRLTVV.

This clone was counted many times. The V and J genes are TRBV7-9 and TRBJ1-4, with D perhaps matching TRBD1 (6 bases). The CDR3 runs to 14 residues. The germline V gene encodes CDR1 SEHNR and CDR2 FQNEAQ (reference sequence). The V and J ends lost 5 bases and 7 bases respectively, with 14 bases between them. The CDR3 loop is CASSPTGLGEKLFF. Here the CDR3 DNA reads TGTGCCAGCAGCCCAACAGGGTTGGGTGAAAAACTGTTTTTT.

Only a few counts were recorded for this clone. Written as DNA, the CDR3 is TGTGCCAGCAGTTCACCAGGGTTTGCCGGGGAGCTGTTTTTT. As protein: CASSSPGFAGELFF. The gene calls are TRBV28 and TRBJ2-2; tentatively, D is TRBD1 (5 bases). Germline V gene data show CDR1 as MDHEN and CDR2 as SYDVKM. The V and J ends lost 4 bases and 6 bases respectively, with 12 bases between them. This CDR3 spans 14 amino acids.

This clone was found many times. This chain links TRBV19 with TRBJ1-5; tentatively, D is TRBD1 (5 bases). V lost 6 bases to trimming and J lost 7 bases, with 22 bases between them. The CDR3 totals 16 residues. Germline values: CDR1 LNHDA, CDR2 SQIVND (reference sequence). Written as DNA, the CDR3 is TGTGCCAGTAGCCCTTACGCGGGGACGTTTGACCAGCCCCAGCATTTT. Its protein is CASSPYAGTFDQPQHF.

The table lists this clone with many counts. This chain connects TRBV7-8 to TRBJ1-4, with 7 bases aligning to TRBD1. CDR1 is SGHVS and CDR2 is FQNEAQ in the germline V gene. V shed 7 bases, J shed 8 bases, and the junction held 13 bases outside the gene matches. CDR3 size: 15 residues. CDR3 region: CASTSSETGSEKLFF. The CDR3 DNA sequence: TGTGCCAGCACCTCATCCGAGACAGGGAGCGAAAAACTGTTTTTT.

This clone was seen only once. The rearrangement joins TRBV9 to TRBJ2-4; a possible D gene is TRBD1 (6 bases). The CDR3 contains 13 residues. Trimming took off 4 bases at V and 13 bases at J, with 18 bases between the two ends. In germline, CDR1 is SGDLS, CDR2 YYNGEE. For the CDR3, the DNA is TGTGCCAGCAGCCCGACTGATCGGGGACAACAGTACTTC. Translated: CASSPTDRGQQYF.

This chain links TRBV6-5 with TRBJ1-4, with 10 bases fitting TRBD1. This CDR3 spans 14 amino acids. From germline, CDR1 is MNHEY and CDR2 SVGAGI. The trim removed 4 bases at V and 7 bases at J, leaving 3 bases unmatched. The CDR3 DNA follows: TGTGCCAGCAGTTGGGGACAGGGGAGTGAAAAACTGTTTTTT. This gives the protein CASSWGQGSEKLFF.

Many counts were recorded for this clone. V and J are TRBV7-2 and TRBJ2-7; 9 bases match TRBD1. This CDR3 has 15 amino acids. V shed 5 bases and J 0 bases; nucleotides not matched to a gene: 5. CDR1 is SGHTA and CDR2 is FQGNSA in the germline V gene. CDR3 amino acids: CASSRTGESSYEQYF. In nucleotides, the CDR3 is TGTGCCAGCAGCCGGACAGGGGAAAGCTCCTACGAGCAGTACTTC.

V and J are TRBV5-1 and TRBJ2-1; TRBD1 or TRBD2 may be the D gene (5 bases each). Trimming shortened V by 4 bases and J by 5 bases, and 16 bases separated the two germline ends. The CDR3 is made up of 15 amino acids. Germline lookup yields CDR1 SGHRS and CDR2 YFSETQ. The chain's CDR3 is CASSRLPGTNNEQFF. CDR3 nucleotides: TGCGCCAGCAGCAGATTACCCGGGACGAACAATGAGCAGTTCTTC. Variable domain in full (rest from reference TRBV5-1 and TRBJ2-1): KAGVTQTPRYLIKTRGQQVTLSCSPISGHRSVSWYQQTPGQGLQFLFEYFSETQRNKGNFPGRFSGRQFSNSRSEMNVSTLELGDSALYLCASSRLPGTNNEQFFGPGTRLTVL.

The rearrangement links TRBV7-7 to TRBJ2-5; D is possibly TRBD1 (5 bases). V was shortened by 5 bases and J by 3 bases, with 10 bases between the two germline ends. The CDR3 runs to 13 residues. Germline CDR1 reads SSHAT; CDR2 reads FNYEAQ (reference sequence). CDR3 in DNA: TGTGCCAGCAGCGCCGACAGTGAAGAGACCCAGTACTTC. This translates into CASSADSEETQYF. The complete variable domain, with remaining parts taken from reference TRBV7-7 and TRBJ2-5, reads GAGVSQSPRYKVTKRGQDVTLRCDPISSHATLYWYQQALGQGPEFLTYFNYEAQPDKSGLPSDRFSAERPEGSISTLTIQRTEQRDSAMYRCASSADSEETQYFGPGTRLLVL.

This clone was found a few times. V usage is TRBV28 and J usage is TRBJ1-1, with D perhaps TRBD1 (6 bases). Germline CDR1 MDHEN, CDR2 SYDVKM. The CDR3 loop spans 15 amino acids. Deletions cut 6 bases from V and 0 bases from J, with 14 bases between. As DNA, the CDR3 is TGTGCCAGCAGCATACTAGGGGGTATGAACACTGAAGCTTTCTTT. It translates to CASSILGGMNTEAFF.

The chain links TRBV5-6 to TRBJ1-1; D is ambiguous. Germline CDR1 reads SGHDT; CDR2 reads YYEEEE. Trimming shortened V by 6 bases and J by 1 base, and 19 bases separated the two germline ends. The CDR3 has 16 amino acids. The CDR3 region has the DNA TGTGCCAGCACCCGAGGTCGGGGTATATGGAACACTGAAGCTTTCTTT. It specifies CASTRGRGIWNTEAFF.

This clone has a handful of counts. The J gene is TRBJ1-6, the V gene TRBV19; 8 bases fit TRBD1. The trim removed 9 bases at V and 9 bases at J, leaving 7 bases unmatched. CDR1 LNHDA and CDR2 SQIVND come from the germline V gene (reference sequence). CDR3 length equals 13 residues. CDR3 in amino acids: CASQGAGFSPLHF. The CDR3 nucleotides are TGTGCCAGCCAGGGGGCAGGGTTTTCACCCCTCCACTTT.

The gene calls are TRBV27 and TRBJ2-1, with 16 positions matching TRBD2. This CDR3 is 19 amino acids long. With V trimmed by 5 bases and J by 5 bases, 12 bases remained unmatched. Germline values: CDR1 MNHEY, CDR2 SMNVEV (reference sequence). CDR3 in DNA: TGTGCCAGCAGTACCCTCCCCGGGACTAGCGGGGGGGGACACAATGAGCAGTTCTTC. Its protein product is CASSTLPGTSGGGHNEQFF.

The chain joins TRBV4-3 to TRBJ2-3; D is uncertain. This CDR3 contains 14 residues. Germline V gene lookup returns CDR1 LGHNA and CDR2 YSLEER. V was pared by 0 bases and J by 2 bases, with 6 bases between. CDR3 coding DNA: TGCGCCAGCAGCCAAGATGCCTACACAGATACGCAGTATTTT. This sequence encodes CASSQDAYTDTQYF.

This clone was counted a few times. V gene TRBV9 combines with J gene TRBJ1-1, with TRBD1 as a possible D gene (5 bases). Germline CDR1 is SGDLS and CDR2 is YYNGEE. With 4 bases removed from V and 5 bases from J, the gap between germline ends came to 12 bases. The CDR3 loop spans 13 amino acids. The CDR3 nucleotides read TGTGCCAGCAGCACCCGTGGGGGGACTGAAGCTTTCTTT. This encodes CASSTRGGTEAFF.

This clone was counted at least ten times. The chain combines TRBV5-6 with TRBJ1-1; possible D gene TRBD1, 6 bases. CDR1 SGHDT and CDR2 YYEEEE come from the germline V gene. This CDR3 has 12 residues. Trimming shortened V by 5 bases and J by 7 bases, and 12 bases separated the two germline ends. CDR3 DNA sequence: TGTGCCAGCAGTTTCGACAGGTTTGAAGCTTTCTTT. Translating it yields CASSFDRFEAFF.

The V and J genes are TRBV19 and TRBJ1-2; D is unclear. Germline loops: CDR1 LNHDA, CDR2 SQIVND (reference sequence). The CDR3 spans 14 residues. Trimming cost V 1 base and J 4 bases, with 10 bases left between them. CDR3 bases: TGTGCCAGTAGTATAGCGGGCAGCTCCTATGGCTACACCTTC. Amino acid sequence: CASSIAGSSYGYTF.